This entry is about one TCR beta chain. Its antigen specificity is not known. No qualities accompany the bases; no much larger clone lies one base away. The data are from a study of radiotherapy plus CTLA-4 blockade in lung cancer (dated by TCRdb to between 2017 and 2018). The study in broad terms: Among the enrolled patients, roughly 17% had an objective response, and about 29% reached disease control. The research as a whole found: TCR clones derived from tumors expanded in peripheral blood after treatment with radiotherapy and ipilimumab. The strongest predictors of response, as reported, were early dynamic changes in blood T cell clones along with a rise in serum interferon-beta after radiation.

The method behind the library was the immunoSEQ multiplex PCR assay. The table comes from immuneACCESS by way of TCRdb, which keeps in-frame sequences with V and J called. Part of the clones is missing from these tables; in studies checked, under half for an unresolved V gene and the rest for unknown reasons. In all, the sample holds about 59,000 clones, and less than 75% of those were seen once. Roughly 8% of the sample is in the top ten clones. The study evaluated CTLA-4 blockade (ipilimumab) given together with focal radiation therapy in patients who had chemo-refractory metastatic non-small-cell lung cancer. Trimmed from V: 2 bases; trimmed from J: 4 bases; junction bases lacking a gene match: 4. The CDR3 spans 16 residues, from the cysteine through the phenylalanine. Of all the DNA, just the CDR3 is kept, 48 bases in frame from base 1. CDR1 MRHNA and CDR2 SNTAGT were looked up in the germline V gene.

Rearrangement joined TRBV6-4 to TRBJ2-1; 11 bases in the junction line up with TRBD2. This sample comprised peripheral blood, obtained from a patient treated with radiotherapy plus ipilimumab. This sequence was found in a human donor with non-small cell lung cancer whose response to radiotherapy plus ipilimumab could not be evaluated. This receptor has the CDR3 CASSDVGLAGYNEQFF. The sequenced DNA: TGTGCCAGCAGTGACGTAGGACTAGCGGGTTACAATGAGCAGTTCTTC.